This TCR beta chain was captured in a study of blood T cell repertoires in COVID-19. Overall study context: The cDNA or gDNA used as material had been derived from T cells, B-cell-depleted T cells, or PBMCs.

The CDR3 has 13 amino acids. V lost 1 base and J 4 bases, leaving 7 bases between the germline ends. CDR1 and CDR2 from the germline V gene are MGHRA and YSYEKL. Here immunoSEQ multiplex PCR was the method, and the copy in TCRdb shows in-frame clones only, minus some. The sample holds under 200,000 clones, roughly 90% seen once. This clone was recorded once. The TCR comes from a woman aged 18-29 years who had recovered from COVID-19. The specimen was PBMCs or T cells enriched from blood (not recorded which). The gene calls are TRBV4-1 and TRBJ1-1; no firm D call. This chain's CDR3 is CASSQGLATEAFF. The CDR3 DNA sequence: TGCGCCAGCAGCCAAGGTCTGGCCACTGAAGCTTTCTTT.